The rows below give T cell receptor beta chains drawn from one sample of a study of neurological immune-mediated disorders. TCRdb itself ran the 5' RACE reads through MiXCR, one entry per CDR3 protein. The sample records around 51,000 distinct CDR3 sequences, roughly 13% being singletons. Sequenced material: PBMCs. The receptors come from a male donor with HTLV-1-associated myelopathy (HAM/TSP). Both conserved end residues are part of each CDR3. A D gene is named only where the DNA matches it firmly. Clone size is given for some rows only: seen once, a few or many times, or a class if the clone is expanded.

V gene	D gene	clone size	J gene	CDR3 protein	CDR3 DNA
TRBV20-1	NA	medium-sized	TRBJ1-1	CSAYPGKANTEAFF	TGCAGTGCGTATCCAGGGAAGGCGAACACTGAAGCTTTCTTT
TRBV7-2	NA	many	TRBJ1-5	CASSLSNQPQHF	TGTGCCAGCAGCCTATCCAATCAGCCCCAGCATTTT
TRBV7-8	TRBD1	many	TRBJ2-5	CASSRDRGRQETQYF	TGTGCCAGCAGCAGGGACAGGGGGCGGCAAGAGACCCAGTACTTC
TRBV5-1	TRBD1	NA	TRBJ1-4	CASTATGGEKLFF	TGCGCCAGCACCGCGACAGGGGGCGAAAAACTGTTTTTT
TRBV27	NA	many	TRBJ2-3	CASSAGPPGTDTQYF	TGTGCCAGCAGTGCGGGACCTCCTGGGACAGATACGCAGTATTTT
TRBV7-2	NA	many	TRBJ1-6	CASRRGSSYNSPLHF	TGTGCCAGCAGGCGGGGCAGCTCCTATAATTCACCCCTCCACTTT
TRBV5-5	TRBD1	many	TRBJ2-3	CASSLWMDRGRTDTQYF	TGTGCCAGCAGCTTGTGGATGGACAGGGGGCGTACAGATACGCAGTATTTT
TRBV6-5	NA	many	TRBJ2-7	CASSYSGHFDEQYF	TGTGCCAGCAGTTACTCTGGACATTTCGACGAGCAGTACTTC
TRBV7-7	NA	NA	TRBJ2-1	CASSLDKGAEQFF	TGTGCTAGCAGCTTAGATAAAGGGGCTGAGCAGTTCTTC
TRBV29-1	TRBD2	NA	TRBJ2-3	CSVGRSGGGHTQYF	TGCAGCGTTGGGCGCAGCGGGGGTGGGCATACGCAGTATTTT
TRBV14	NA	NA	TRBJ2-5	CASSHWGSPGAETQYF	TGTGCCAGCAGCCATTGGGGGTCACCGGGGGCAGAGACCCAGTACTTC
TRBV6-6	NA	NA	TRBJ1-1	CASSTGQVNTEAFF	TGTGCCAGCAGTACCGGTCAGGTTAACACTGAAGCTTTCTTT
TRBV7-3	TRBD1	many	TRBJ1-1	CASSATGGGISLFF	TGTGCCAGCAGTGCCACAGGGGGCGGTATCAGTCTTTTCTTT
TRBV7-2	NA	many	TRBJ2-5	CASSLDVKTQYF	TGTGCCAGCAGCTTAGATGTTAAGACCCAGTACTTC
TRBV24-1	NA	NA	TRBJ1-6	CATSHGQSDTPLHF	TGTGCCACCAGTCACGGACAGTCAGATACACCCCTCCACTTT
TRBV5-5	NA	many	TRBJ1-5	CASSRDTGRTKGVNQPQHF	TGTGCCAGCAGCCGGGATACGGGACGGACTAAGGGGGTCAATCAGCCCCAGCATTTT
TRBV15	NA	many	TRBJ2-2	CATSRGVQGSAGELFF	TGTGCCACCAGCAGAGGCGTCCAGGGTAGTGCCGGGGAGCTGTTTTTT
TRBV20-1	NA	many	TRBJ2-7	CSVEAHGATQREQYF	TGCAGTGTCGAGGCCCACGGGGCTACACAGAGGGAGCAGTACTTC
TRBV12-3/TRBV12-4	NA	many	TRBJ1-5	CASSLIRSNQPQHF	TGTGCCAGCAGTTTGATACGGTCCAATCAGCCCCAGCATTTT
TRBV20-1	NA	many	TRBJ1-4	CSARVNEKLFF	TGCAGTGCACGAGTTAATGAAAAACTGTTTTTT
TRBV20-1	NA	NA	TRBJ1-5	CSAGGFGNQPQHF	TGCAGTGCTGGGGGTTTTGGCAATCAGCCCCAGCATTTT
TRBV7-6	TRBD1	many	TRBJ1-4	CASRPGQGNEKLFF	TGTGCCAGCAGACCGGGACAGGGCAATGAAAAACTGTTTTTT
TRBV5-1	NA	many	TRBJ2-7	CASSLEGGSEQYF	TGCGCCAGCAGCTTGGAAGGGGGAAGCGAGCAGTACTTC
TRBV28	TRBD2	many	TRBJ2-3	CASSRTSGGAHTQYF	TGTGCCAGCAGCCGGACTAGCGGGGGGGCACATACGCAGTATTTT
TRBV11-3	TRBD1	few	TRBJ2-5	CASSPGGGQGAQETQYF	TGTGCCAGCAGCCCTGGCGGGGGACAGGGGGCCCAAGAGACCCAGTACTTC
TRBV7-6	NA	many	TRBJ1-5	CASSLEATGSVVVNQPQHF	TGTGCCAGCAGCTTAGAAGCGACCGGCAGCGTGGTTGTCAATCAGCCCCAGCATTTT
TRBV5-1	TRBD2	many	TRBJ2-5	CASSMNHPGGQETQYF	TGCGCCAGCAGCATGAATCATCCGGGGGGCCAAGAGACCCAGTACTTC
TRBV10-2	NA	many	TRBJ1-4	CASRGDEKLFF	TGCGCCAGCAGAGGGGATGAAAAACTGTTTTTT
TRBV20-1	NA	many	TRBJ1-1	CSVPAAQKNTEAFF	TGCAGTGTCCCCGCTGCGCAAAAGAACACTGAAGCTTTCTTT
TRBV5-1	NA	NA	TRBJ2-7	CASSDLAYDEQYF	TGCGCCAGCAGCGATTTAGCGTATGACGAGCAGTACTTC
TRBV2	NA	many	TRBJ2-5	CASKALGETQYF	TGTGCCAGCAAGGCATTAGGAGAGACCCAGTACTTC
TRBV5-1	NA	many	TRBJ1-3	CASSFTGSGNTIYF	TGCGCCAGCAGCTTTACAGGTTCTGGAAACACCATATATTTT
TRBV4-3	NA	NA	TRBJ1-5	CTSSQDLLSHNQPQHF	TGCACCAGCAGCCAAGACCTCCTGAGTCACAATCAGCCCCAGCATTTT
TRBV6-6	TRBD1	NA	TRBJ1-5	CASTVGTANQPQHF	TGTGCCAGTACCGTCGGGACAGCCAATCAGCCCCAGCATTTT
TRBV5-1	NA	many	TRBJ2-5	CASSLDGMGQETQYF	TGCGCCAGCAGCTTGGATGGAATGGGGCAAGAGACCCAGTACTTC
TRBV7-2	NA	many	TRBJ1-1	CASSLIRGAEAFF	TGTGCCAGCAGCTTAATTCGGGGTGCTGAAGCTTTCTTT
TRBV20-1	NA	many	TRBJ1-4	CSAETPGHNEKLFF	TGCAGTGCTGAGACCCCGGGACATAATGAAAAACTGTTTTTT
TRBV6-5	TRBD1	many	TRBJ2-7	CASRARDRSGEQYF	TGTGCCAGCAGGGCCCGGGACAGGTCGGGGGAGCAGTACTTC
TRBV7-8	NA	many	TRBJ2-1	CASSLVTTYNEQFF	TGTGCCAGCAGCTTAGTGACTACCTACAATGAGCAGTTCTTC
TRBV5-5	NA	many	TRBJ2-7	CASSPRQQSSYEQYF	TGTGCCAGCAGCCCCAGACAGCAAAGCTCCTACGAGCAGTACTTC
TRBV20-1	TRBD2	many	TRBJ2-4	CSALQGRGGIQYF	TGCAGTGCCTTACAGGGGCGGGGGGGCATTCAGTACTTC
TRBV5-8	TRBD1	many	TRBJ2-3	CASSRGTGVRTDTQYF	TGTGCCAGCAGCCGTGGGACAGGGGTTCGGACAGATACGCAGTATTTT
TRBV7-9	NA	many	TRBJ2-2	CASSFETVANTGELFF	TGTGCCAGCAGCTTTGAAACAGTAGCGAACACCGGGGAGCTGTTTTTT
TRBV7-2	TRBD2	many	TRBJ2-7	CASSLDRGGFYEQYF	TGTGCCAGCAGCTTAGACCGGGGGGGCTTCTACGAGCAGTACTTC
TRBV4-3	NA	NA	TRBJ2-4	CASSQDIAGAWTKNIQYF	TGCGCCAGCAGCCAAGATATCGCGGGGGCTTGGACCAAAAACATTCAGTACTTC
TRBV7-8	NA	many	TRBJ1-2	CASSLAVVGAHGYTF	TGTGCCAGCAGCTTAGCGGTTGTGGGGGCTCATGGCTACACCTTC
TRBV5-1	NA	many	TRBJ1-6	CASSSSGTHNSPLHF	TGCGCCAGCAGCTCCTCCGGGACACATAATTCACCCCTCCACTTT
TRBV5-1	NA	medium-sized	TRBJ2-1	CASSLMPGSEQFF	TGCGCCAGCAGCTTGATGCCTGGAAGTGAGCAGTTCTTC
TRBV2	NA	few	TRBJ2-7	CASSPEGGYEQYF	TGTGCCAGCAGCCCGGAGGGTGGCTACGAGCAGTACTTC
TRBV5-1	NA	many	TRBJ1-2	CASNTGEANYGYTF	TGCGCCAGCAATACGGGGGAAGCGAACTATGGCTACACCTTC
TRBV14	NA	NA	TRBJ2-6	CASSQVWTGANVLTF	TGTGCCAGCAGCCAAGTTTGGACTGGGGCCAACGTCCTGACTTTC
TRBV20-1	TRBD2	many	TRBJ2-3	CSAGGVTDTQYF	TGCAGTGCTGGGGGGGTCACAGATACGCAGTATTTT
TRBV29-1	NA	many	TRBJ2-7	CSVQGLREQYF	TGCAGCGTTCAGGGTTTGCGGGAGCAGTACTTC